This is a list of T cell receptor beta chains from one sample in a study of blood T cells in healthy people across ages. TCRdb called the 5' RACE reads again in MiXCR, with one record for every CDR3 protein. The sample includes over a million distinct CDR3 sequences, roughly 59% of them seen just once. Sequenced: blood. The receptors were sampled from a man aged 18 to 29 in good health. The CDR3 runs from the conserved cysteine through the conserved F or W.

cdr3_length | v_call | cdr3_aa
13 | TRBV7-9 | CASSPGWGHEQFF
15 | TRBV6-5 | CASIPTGTPKETQYF
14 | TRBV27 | CASAKGALSGELFF
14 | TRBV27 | CASSLGTGARTQYF
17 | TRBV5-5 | CASSQDPSGGSYNEQFF
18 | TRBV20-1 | CSARDRRTYEQYNSPLHF
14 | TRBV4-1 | CASSLRQGAWEQYF
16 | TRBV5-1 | CASSLGDRVSTDTQYF
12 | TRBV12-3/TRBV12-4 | CASKIAGDEQYF
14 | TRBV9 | CASRGLGETGELFF
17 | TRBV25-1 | CASSGPMQGRANYGYTF